Each of the 19 T cell receptor beta chains below was sequenced from the same sample in a study of blood T cell repertoires in COVID-19. Clones were sequenced by immunoSEQ multiplex PCR, and TCRdb holds only the in-frame ones, with some missing. Here the sample spans roughly 300,000 clones, approximately 88% being singletons. Sequencing was done on a sample of peripheral blood. The receptors here all came from a human donor with COVID-19, enrolled during active disease. The donor label of this sample is uncertain.

The gene calls are TRBV21-1 and TRBJ1-5; TRBD1 was called by the table and not checked on the DNA. TRBV21-1 is a pseudogene. The CDR3 extends over 16 amino acids. CDR3 residues: CASSKGQGNGNQPQHF. CDR3 nucleotides: TGTGCCAGCAGCAAGGGACAGGGCAATGGCAATCAGCCCCAGCATTTT.

The chain combines TRBV7-3 with TRBJ2-3, with 7 bases aligning to TRBD2. Per the germline V gene, CDR1 is SGHTA and CDR2 is FQGTGA. The CDR3 totals 15 residues. V shed 1 base and J 2 bases; nucleotides not matched to a gene: 3. CDR3 region: CASSLIRGDTDTQYF. CDR3 DNA sequence: TGTGCCAGCAGCTTAATACGGGGGGACACAGATACGCAGTATTTT.

The chain recombines TRBV11-2 with TRBJ1-2; 7 nucleotides line up with TRBD1. V shed 2 bases, J shed 4 bases, and the junction held 4 bases outside the gene matches. Germline CDR1 reads SGHAT; CDR2 reads FQNNGV. The CDR3 is 14 residues long. CDR3 amino acids: CASSLNRGGYGYTF. CDR3 in DNA: TGTGCCAGCAGCTTAAACAGGGGTGGCTATGGCTACACCTTC.

In its sample, this clone was seen a few times. The chain links TRBV6-5 to TRBJ1-5; D possibly corresponds to TRBD1 (6 bases). CDR3 length: 14 residues. Germline lookup yields CDR1 MNHEY and CDR2 SVGAGI. Between the trimmed V and J ends, which lost 5 bases and 1 base, there was a span of 9 bases. The CDR3 DNA reads as TGTGCCAGCAGTCGCAGGGGCAGCAATCAGCCCCAGCATTTT. Its protein product is CASSRRGSNQPQHF.

The V gene is TRBV24-1, the J gene TRBJ1-1; possible D gene TRBD1, 6 bases. The CDR3 covers 14 residues. Deletions cut 2 bases from V and 4 bases from J, with 10 bases between. In germline, CDR1 is KGHDR, CDR2 SFDVKD. The CDR3 DNA reads as TGTGCCACCAGTGATTGGGACACCGGCACTGAAGCTTTCTTT. Translating it yields CATSDWDTGTEAFF.

This chain joins TRBV5-1 and TRBJ2-1, with TRBD2 as a possible D gene (6 bases). Trimming pared 4 bases from V and 7 bases from J, leaving 15 bases between. The germline CDR1 and CDR2 sequences are SGHRS and YFSETQ. The CDR3 consists of 14 residues. DNA of the CDR3: TGCGCCAGCAGCCAAGAGGGACGGGAGAATGAGCAGTTCTTC. Translating it yields CASSQEGRENEQFF.

The rearrangement links TRBV3-1 (or the pseudogene TRBV3-2) to TRBJ2-2; 11 nucleotides match TRBD2. The CDR3 contains 17 residues. The V segment lost 0 bases and the J segment 4 bases; nucleotides outside the gene matches: 4. The germline V gene has CDR1 LGHDT and CDR2 YNNKEL (reference sequence). CDR3 protein: CASSQDPTSGGTGELFF. The CDR3 DNA is TGTGCCAGCAGCCAAGATCCAACTAGCGGGGGCACCGGGGAGCTGTTTTTT.

This chain links TRBV7-6 with TRBJ1-6, with 7 bases fitting TRBD1. Germline-derived CDR1 and CDR2 are SGHVS and FNYEAQ. V was clipped by 0 bases and J by 10 bases; unmatched bases: 9. The CDR3 sequence is 16 residues long. The CDR3 sequence: CASSLARAGGASPLHF. CDR3 nucleotide sequence: TGTGCCAGCAGCTTAGCGCGGGCAGGGGGAGCGTCACCCCTCCACTTT.

About this clone itself: The junction differs from germline at one of its ends, possibly a read error. This chain connects TRBV27 to TRBJ2-1; 16 nucleotides agree with TRBD2. Germline CDR1 MNHEY, CDR2 SMNVEV (reference sequence). The CDR3 totals 16 residues. The CDR3 DNA is TGTGCCAGCAGCTCCTACGGGACTAGCGGGAGGGCCGAGCGGTTCTTC. It yields the protein CASSSYGTSGRAERFF.

The rearrangement links TRBV10-3 to TRBJ1-4, with 9 bases fitting TRBD1. Looked up from germline, CDR1 is ENHRY and CDR2 is SYGVKD. The length of the CDR3 is 20 residues. J was trimmed by 7 bases and V by 0 bases; bases with no gene match: 18. The CDR3 sequence: CAISESKGQGLQRASEKLFF. CDR3 in DNA: TGTGCCATCAGTGAGTCGAAGGGACAGGGCCTTCAAAGAGCGAGTGAAAAACTGTTTTTT.

V usage is TRBV18 and J usage is TRBJ2-1; 9 positions match TRBD1. CDR3 length equals 18 residues. J lost 5 bases, V lost 4 bases, and 15 bases had no gene match. CDR1 and CDR2 from the germline V gene are KGHSH and LQKENI. The CDR3 loop is CASSQTWSGQGTNNEQFF. The CDR3 DNA reads as TGTGCCAGCTCACAAACATGGTCTGGACAGGGGACAAACAATGAGCAGTTCTTC.

The V call is TRBV10-3, the J call TRBJ2-5; 9 nucleotides align to TRBD1. CDR1 ENHRY and CDR2 SYGVKD come from the germline V gene. The V and J ends lost 3 bases and 4 bases, in that order; junction bases with no gene match: 3. The CDR3 spans 14 residues. The CDR3 loop reads CAISDGTGIETQYF. CDR3 DNA: TGTGCCATCAGTGACGGGACAGGGATAGAGACCCAGTACTTC.

To note about this clone: The sample holds other DNA sequences that translate to the same CDR3. This chain uses TRBV7-2 with TRBJ2-7; 8 nucleotides match TRBD1. CDR3 length: 14 residues. Germline V CDR1 and CDR2: SGHTA, FQGNSA. The V and J ends lost 1 base and 3 bases, in that order; junction bases with no gene match: 2. The CDR3: CASSLGTGSYEQYF. The CDR3 DNA reads TGTGCCAGCAGCTTAGGGACAGGGAGCTACGAGCAGTACTTC.

The V and J genes are TRBV29-1 and TRBJ2-1, with 7 bases aligning to TRBD2. This CDR3 is built from 16 residues. Germline CDR1 and CDR2: SQVTM and ANQGSEA. The ends lost 8 bases at V and 6 bases at J; junction bases unmatched: 19. CDR3 DNA: TGCAGCCCTTGGAGGGAGGGCCGGTGGGGAATCAATGAGCAGTTCTTC. Protein sequence: CSPWREGRWGINEQFF.

The chain employs TRBV30 and TRBJ1-6, with TRBD1 matching over 9 bases. This CDR3 region has 14 residues. V trimming: 4 bases; J trimming: 6 bases; junction bases outside the gene matches: 4. Germline CDR1 is GTSNPN and CDR2 is SVGIG (reference sequence). DNA of the CDR3: TGTGCCTGGACCAAGGACAGGGGTAATTCACCCCTCCACTTT. Translation gives CAWTKDRGNSPLHF. Together with reference TRBV30 and TRBJ1-6, the CDR3 gives the full variable domain: SQTIHQWPATLVQPVGSPLSLECTVEGTSNPNLYWYRQAAGRGLQLLFYSVGIGQISSEVPQNLSASRPQDRQFILSSKKLLLSDSGFYLCAWTKDRGNSPLHFGNGTRLTVT.

The gene calls are TRBV10-2 and TRBJ2-3; 13 nucleotides line up with TRBD2. The CDR3 totals 15 residues. CDR1 and CDR2 (germline): WSHSY, SAAADI. After removal of 5 bases from V and 5 bases from J, the junction contained 4 bases not matched to a gene. CDR3 residues: CASSMTSGRIDTQYF. The DNA for the CDR3 is TGCGCCAGCAGTATGACTAGCGGGAGGATAGATACGCAGTATTTT.

This chain links TRBV7-2 with TRBJ2-2; D unresolved. The germline CDR1 and CDR2 sequences are SGHTA and FQGNSA. The V end lost 4 bases, the J end lost 0 bases, and 6 bases lay between the germline ends. The CDR3 is 14 residues long. Written as DNA, the CDR3 is TGTGCCAGCAGCTCGTCGGCGAACACCGGGGAGCTGTTTTTT. Protein product: CASSSSANTGELFF.

The CDR3 reads CASSRRGRGEKLFF. The DNA of the CDR3 is TGTGCCAGCAGCCGTCGGGGGAGAGGAGAAAAACTGTTTTTT. The chain has TRBV6-5 and TRBJ1-4, with D maybe TRBD1 (5 bases). V lost 6 bases and J lost 8, with 16 bases in between. Germline V gene sequence: CDR1 MNHEY, CDR2 SVGAGI. CDR3 length: 14 amino acids.

The chain recombines TRBV29-1 with TRBJ2-7; 12 bases match TRBD2. Losses at the gene ends were 6 bases for V and 2 bases for J; bases not matched to a gene: 8. Germline V gene data show CDR1 as SQVTM and CDR2 as ANQGSEA. The CDR3 consists of 15 residues. The CDR3 is CSVAPRTSGAYEQYF. As DNA, the CDR3 is TGCAGCGTGGCACCCCGGACTAGCGGGGCCTACGAGCAGTACTTC.